The 8 T cell receptor beta chains listed next were all sequenced from one sample in a study of cytomegalovirus exposure and HLA in healthy donors. In the PCR, 60 Vbeta and 13 Jbeta primers were used. Profiled with immunoSEQ multiplex PCR; TCRdb holds only in-frame clones, not every one. The sample holds 95,000 to 150,000 clones, 83% seen once. Material for sequencing was PBMCs. The receptors originated from a woman aged 40 to 50 in good health and CMV-seropositive.

The V gene is TRBV4-2, the J gene TRBJ1-1; unclear D gene. This CDR3 contains 14 residues. Looked up from germline, CDR1 is LGHNA and CDR2 is YNFKEQ. V was trimmed by 1 base and J by 0 bases, leaving 6 bases between them. CDR3 protein: CASSQVQMNTEAFF. DNA of the CDR3: TGTGCCAGCAGCCAAGTTCAGATGAACACTGAAGCTTTCTTT.

The gene calls are TRBV18 and TRBJ1-1, with D maybe TRBD1 (5 bases). Trimming left V 3 bases short and J 5 bases short, with 16 bases between. The length of the CDR3 is 15 residues. Germline V lookup: CDR1 KGHSH, CDR2 LQKENI. The CDR3 sequence: CASSPLSGGVTEAFF. In DNA form, the CDR3 reads TGTGCCAGCTCACCCCTTTCGGGGGGGGTTACTGAAGCTTTCTTT.

The chain joins TRBV6-5 to TRBJ2-1; D is ambiguous. Germline V CDR1 and CDR2: MNHEY, SVGAGI. The CDR3 consists of 14 residues. Trimming left V 9 bases short and J 0 bases short, with 12 bases between. CDR3 sequence: CASHETFSYNEQFF. CDR3 coding DNA: TGTGCCAGTCATGAGACATTCTCCTACAATGAGCAGTTCTTC.

V usage is TRBV13 and J usage is TRBJ1-5; unclear D gene. Germline lookup yields CDR1 PRHDT and CDR2 FYEKMQ (reference sequence). The CDR3 is 15 amino acids. Trimming took off 4 bases at V and 2 bases at J, with 12 bases between the two ends. This chain's CDR3 is CASSSGPGGNQPQHF. DNA of the CDR3: TGTGCCAGCAGCTCGGGCCCCGGGGGCAATCAGCCCCAGCATTTT.

The V gene is TRBV6-5, the J gene TRBJ1-5, with D perhaps TRBD1 (5 bases). The CDR3 spans 15 residues. V lost 6 bases and J lost 0, with 12 bases in between. Germline CDR1 reads MNHEY; CDR2 reads SVGAGI. CDR3 sequence reads: CASSSLQGSNQPQHF. The CDR3 nucleotides read TGTGCCAGCAGCTCCCTCCAGGGTAGCAATCAGCCCCAGCATTTT.

This clone is a singleton in its sample. This rearrangement joins TRBV11-3 to TRBJ1-5; D unresolved. From germline, CDR1 is SGHNT and CDR2 YENEEA. This CDR3 spans 15 amino acids. Trimming cost V 4 bases and J 4 bases, with 14 bases left between them. In DNA, the CDR3 is TGTGCCAGCAGCTGCGTAGCGATTTTGAATCAGCCCCAGCATTTT. This encodes CASSCVAILNQPQHF.

The chain couples TRBV11-3 to TRBJ1-1; D is uncertain. CDR1 is SGHNT and CDR2 is YENEEA in the germline V gene. The CDR3 runs 18 residues. Trimming pared 2 bases from V and 3 bases from J, leaving 22 bases between. CDR3 in amino acids: CASSLKPLLGGVDTEAFF. CDR3 coding DNA: TGTGCCAGCAGCTTAAAACCCCTCCTAGGTGGAGTTGACACTGAAGCTTTCTTT.

The CDR3 spells CASSLGQGARTEAFF. The DNA of the CDR3 is TGTGCCAGCAGCTTGGGACAGGGGGCGAGGACTGAAGCTTTCTTT. The chain recombines TRBV5-8 with TRBJ1-1; 10 bases map to TRBD1. Germline assignment: CDR1 SGHTS and CDR2 YDEGEE. After removal of 0 bases from V and 5 bases from J, the junction contained 4 bases not matched to a gene. The CDR3 is 15 residues long. Based on the CDR3 plus reference TRBV5-8 and TRBJ1-1, the full variable domain is EAGVTQSPTHLIKTRGQQATLRCSPISGHTSVYWYQQALGLGLQFLLWYDEGEERNRGNFPPRFSGRQFPNYSSELNVNALELEDSALYLCASSLGQGARTEAFFGQGTRLTVV.